The sequence of this T cell receptor (beta chain) was determined in a study of CD8 T cells in ankylosing spondylitis. The V and J ends lost 4 bases and 5 bases respectively, with 10 bases between them. The CDR3 spans 13 residues. From germline, CDR1 is SGDLS and CDR2 YYNGEE. Study outcomes and limitations: Seemingly distinctive of ankylosing spondylitis blood was a TCR beta motif formed by eight highly homologous variants. Reported data indicate significant enrichment of disease-linked clones within matched ankylosing spondylitis synovial fluid.

For this clonotype: What it binds is not known.

Generation of TCR beta libraries employed quantitative 5'-RACE incorporating molecular barcodes. One entry per CDR3 protein, called by TCRdb with MiXCR from the 5' RACE reads. The sample has about 700,000 distinct CDR3 sequences; under 20% are singletons. The rearrangement uses TRBV9 and TRBJ2-1; TRBD2 might be the D (5 bases). Sequencing was performed on blood, either unsorted or a sorted T cell fraction (not recorded which). This sequence originates from a male donor with ankylosing spondylitis. The CDR3 nucleotides are TGTGCCAGCAGCCCTCGGACTGACAATGAGCAGTTCTTC. Amino acid sequence: CASSPRTDNEQFF. Together with reference TRBV9 and TRBJ2-1, the CDR3 gives the full variable domain: DSGVTQTPKHLITATGQRVTLRCSPRSGDLSVYWYQQSLDQGLQFLIQYYNGEERAKGNILERFSAQQFPDLHSELNLSSLELGDSALYFCASSPRTDNEQFFGPGTRLTVL.